This passage covers 18 T cell receptor beta chains from one sample sequenced in a study of blood T cell repertoires in COVID-19. Sequencing used immunoSEQ multiplex PCR; TCRdb keeps in-frame clones, though not all of them. The sample shows 100,000 to 150,000 clones, approximately 87% of them seen only once. The sequenced material came from peripheral blood. Source of these receptors: a woman aged 50 to 60 with acute or convalescent COVID-19.

This clone appeared once. The chain employs TRBV24-1 and TRBJ2-1, with D maybe TRBD2 (6 bases). V was cut by 4 bases and J by 1 base, with 10 bases left in between. Germline-derived CDR1 and CDR2 are KGHDR and SFDVKD. CDR3 size: 15 residues. CDR3 residues: CATSDRGFSYNEQFF. In nucleotides, the CDR3 is TGTGCCACCAGTGACCGGGGGTTTTCCTACAATGAGCAGTTCTTC.

CDR3 nucleotide sequence: TGCAGCGTTGAAGTTTGGGGGAGGAATGGAAACACCATATATTTT. As protein: CSVEVWGRNGNTIYF. The chain combines TRBV29-1 with TRBJ1-3; TRBD1 is a possible D gene (5 bases). The CDR3 totals 15 residues. Per the germline V gene, CDR1 is SQVTM and CDR2 is ANQGSEA. V lost 1 base and J 3 bases, leaving 13 bases between the germline ends. The full variable domain, with the rest looked up from reference TRBV29-1 and TRBJ1-3, is SAVISQKPSRDICQRGTSLTIQCQVDSQVTMMFWYRQQPGQSLTLIATANQGSEATYESGFVIDKFPISRPNLTFSTLTVSNMSPEDSSIYLCSVEVWGRNGNTIYFGEGSWLTVV.

The V gene is TRBV6-1, the J gene TRBJ2-1, with TRBD2 as a possible D gene (6 bases). Germline lookup yields CDR1 MNHNS and CDR2 SASEGT. V shed 0 bases and J shed 5 bases, with 14 bases lying between them. This CDR3 region has 16 residues. The CDR3 is CASSEAGGSGDNEQFF. In DNA form, the CDR3 reads TGTGCCAGCAGTGAAGCGGGGGGTTCTGGGGACAATGAGCAGTTCTTC.

The chain recombines TRBV19 with TRBJ1-1; no reliable D call. The germline V and J ends were trimmed by 3 bases and 8 bases, with 7 bases remaining between them. CDR3 length equals 11 residues. Germline V gives CDR1 LNHDA, CDR2 SQIVND (reference sequence). The CDR3 region has the DNA TGTGCCAGTAGTATTTACCGGGAAGCTTTCTTT. Protein product: CASSIYREAFF.

This chain uses TRBV12-3 or TRBV12-4 with TRBJ2-1; D remains ambiguous. This CDR3 spans 11 amino acids. The ends were cut back, 6 bases at V and 7 bases at J, with 7 bases in the middle. The CDR3 bases are TGTGCCAGCAGCAGAGGTAATGAGCAGTTCTTC. Protein: CASSRGNEQFF.

The V call is TRBV9, the J call TRBJ1-1; D not certain. Germline V gene lookup returns CDR1 SGDLS and CDR2 YYNGEE. Trimming cost V 4 bases and J 1 base, with 11 bases left between them. This CDR3 contains 14 residues. The chain's CDR3 is CASSPRQANTEAFF. CDR3 DNA: TGTGCCAGCAGCCCTCGTCAAGCGAACACTGAAGCTTTCTTT.

V and J are TRBV7-2 and TRBJ2-7; D is unclear. Germline CDR1 reads SGHTA; CDR2 reads FQGNSA. This CDR3 has 15 amino acids. Between the trimmed V and J ends, which lost 3 bases and 4 bases, there was a span of 16 bases. The CDR3 coding sequence is TGTGCCAGCAGCTTTTCATACCGGGTCACTTACGAGCAGTACTTC. Protein sequence: CASSFSYRVTYEQYF.

V usage is TRBV2 and J usage is TRBJ2-3; 10 bases line up with TRBD1. Germline V gives CDR1 SNHLY, CDR2 FYNNEI. The CDR3 covers 16 residues. V trimming: 1 base; J trimming: 2 bases; junction bases outside the gene matches: 3. CDR3 sequence: CASSEGTGGATDTQYF. The CDR3 DNA reads as TGTGCCAGCAGTGAAGGGACAGGGGGAGCCACAGATACGCAGTATTTT.

This chain links TRBV3-1 (or the pseudogene TRBV3-2) with TRBJ1-2; 10 bases map to TRBD1. The CDR3 covers 16 residues. The V segment lost 1 base and the J segment 8 bases; nucleotides outside the gene matches: 10. CDR1 is LGHDT, CDR2 YNNKEL, per germline (reference sequence). In DNA, the CDR3 is TGTGCCAGCAGCCAAGCGGACAGGGGGTCCTCGCGGGGCTACACCTTC. Its protein is CASSQADRGSSRGYTF.

The V call is TRBV19, the J call TRBJ2-1, with D perhaps matching TRBD1 (6 bases). Germline V gene lookup returns CDR1 LNHDA and CDR2 SQIVND (reference sequence). This CDR3 has 12 residues. Trimming cost V 4 bases and J 8 bases, with 9 bases left between them. The CDR3 DNA reads TGTGCCAGTAGTAACGCAGGGGATGAGCAGTTCTTC. Its translation: CASSNAGDEQFF.

This clone was counted a few times. The V call is TRBV3-1 (or the pseudogene TRBV3-2), the J call TRBJ1-1; D not certain. The V and J ends lost 4 bases and 0 bases respectively, with 6 bases between them. The CDR3 runs 13 residues. Looked up from germline, CDR1 is LGHDT and CDR2 is YNNKEL (reference sequence). For the CDR3, the DNA is TGTGCCAGCAGCCCCAGTGTGAACACTGAAGCTTTCTTT. This translates into CASSPSVNTEAFF.

Here the CDR3 reads CASSYSTSGFADTQYF. The DNA for the CDR3 is TGTGCCAGCAGTTACTCGACTAGCGGGTTTGCAGATACGCAGTATTTT. This chain joins TRBV6-5 and TRBJ2-3; TRBD2 aligns across 10 bases. CDR3 length: 16 amino acids. With V trimmed by 0 bases and J by 4 bases, 4 bases remained unmatched. The germline gives CDR1 MNHEY, CDR2 SVGAGI.

The chain couples TRBV2 to TRBJ1-6; 7 bases line up with TRBD1. Germline V gene lookup returns CDR1 SNHLY and CDR2 FYNNEI. This CDR3 comprises 14 residues. Trimming cost V 6 bases and J 4 bases; bases outside gene matches: 3. CDR3 in amino acids: CASRGQAYNSPLHF. The CDR3 DNA follows: TGTGCCAGCAGAGGACAGGCGTATAATTCACCCCTCCACTTT.

V and J are TRBV20-1 and TRBJ1-1; no reliable D call. The CDR3 runs 10 residues. V shed 3 bases and J shed 5 bases, with 4 bases lying between them. Germline CDR1 DFQATT, CDR2 SNEGSKA (reference sequence). The CDR3 DNA follows: TGCAGTGCTAGTCAGACTGAAGCTTTCTTT. Translating it yields CSASQTEAFF.

This chain links TRBV18 with TRBJ1-4; D gene ambiguous. Deletions cut 6 bases from V and 0 bases from J, with 14 bases between. CDR3 length: 16 amino acids. CDR1 is KGHSH, CDR2 LQKENI, per germline. Here the CDR3 DNA reads TGTGCCAGCTCGCCTACGATGGTCGCAACTAATGAAAAACTGTTTTTT. This translates into CASSPTMVATNEKLFF.

CDR3 region: CASSPGTDNSPLHF. The CDR3 bases are TGTGCCAGTAGCCCCGGGACAGATAATTCACCCCTCCACTTT. The chain couples TRBV19 to TRBJ1-6; TRBD1 matches 7 bases. J gave up 5 bases and V 6 bases, and 4 bases lay outside the gene matches. The CDR3 spans 14 residues. Germline values: CDR1 LNHDA, CDR2 SQIVND (reference sequence).

V and J are TRBV21-1 and TRBJ2-3; the tabulated D call, TRBD2, remains unverified against the DNA. TRBV21-1 is a documented pseudogene. CDR3 length equals 16 residues. CDR3 sequence: CASSKGEGRGTDTQYF. CDR3 sequence (DNA): TGTGCCAGCAGCAAAGGGGAGGGCAGGGGCACAGATACGCAGTATTTT.

The chain employs TRBV4-2 and TRBJ1-1; the D is unclear. The CDR3 sequence is 13 residues long. Trimming shortened V by 3 bases and J by 5 bases, and 10 bases separated the two germline ends. CDR1 LGHNA and CDR2 YNFKEQ come from the germline V gene. CDR3 bases: TGTGCCAGCAGCCATGGGAGGATGACTGAAGCTTTCTTT. The encoded protein is CASSHGRMTEAFF.